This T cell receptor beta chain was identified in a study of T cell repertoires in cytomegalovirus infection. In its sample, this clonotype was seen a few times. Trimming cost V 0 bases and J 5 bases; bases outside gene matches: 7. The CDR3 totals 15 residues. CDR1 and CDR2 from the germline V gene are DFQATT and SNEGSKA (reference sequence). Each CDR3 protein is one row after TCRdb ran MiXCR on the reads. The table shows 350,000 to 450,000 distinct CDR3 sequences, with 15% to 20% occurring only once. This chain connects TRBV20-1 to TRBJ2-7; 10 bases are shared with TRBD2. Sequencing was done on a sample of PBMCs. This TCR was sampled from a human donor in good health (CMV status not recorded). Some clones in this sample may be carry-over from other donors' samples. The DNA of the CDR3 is TGCAGTGCTAGAGATCCCGCTAGCGGGAGAAACGAGCAGTACTTC. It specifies CSARDPASGRNEQYF.